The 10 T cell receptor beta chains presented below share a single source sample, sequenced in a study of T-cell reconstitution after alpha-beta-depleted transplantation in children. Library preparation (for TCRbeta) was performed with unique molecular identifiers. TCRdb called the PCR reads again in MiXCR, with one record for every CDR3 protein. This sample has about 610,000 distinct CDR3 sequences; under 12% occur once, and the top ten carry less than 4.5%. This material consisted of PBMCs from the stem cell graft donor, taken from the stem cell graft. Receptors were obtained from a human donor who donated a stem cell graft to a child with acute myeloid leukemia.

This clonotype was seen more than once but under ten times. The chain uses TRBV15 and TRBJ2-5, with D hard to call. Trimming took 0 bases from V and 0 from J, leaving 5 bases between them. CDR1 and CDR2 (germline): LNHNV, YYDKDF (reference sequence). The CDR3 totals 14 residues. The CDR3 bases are TGTGCCACCAGCAGAGATCCGTACCAAGAGACCCAGTACTTC. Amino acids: CATSRDPYQETQYF.

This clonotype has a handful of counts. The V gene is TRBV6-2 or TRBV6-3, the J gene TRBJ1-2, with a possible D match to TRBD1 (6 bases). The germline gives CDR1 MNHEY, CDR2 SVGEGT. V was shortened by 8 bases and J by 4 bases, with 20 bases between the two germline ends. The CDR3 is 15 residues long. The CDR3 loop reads CASANAPGHLYGYTF. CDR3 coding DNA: TGTGCCAGCGCCAACGCCCCGGGACACCTCTATGGCTACACCTTC.

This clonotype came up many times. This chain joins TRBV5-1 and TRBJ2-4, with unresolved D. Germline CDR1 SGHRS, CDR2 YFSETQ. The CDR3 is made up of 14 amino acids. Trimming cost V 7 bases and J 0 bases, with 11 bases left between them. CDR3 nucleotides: TGCGCCAGCGGCGAGACGGGAGCCAAAAACATTCAGTACTTC. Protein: CASGETGAKNIQYF.

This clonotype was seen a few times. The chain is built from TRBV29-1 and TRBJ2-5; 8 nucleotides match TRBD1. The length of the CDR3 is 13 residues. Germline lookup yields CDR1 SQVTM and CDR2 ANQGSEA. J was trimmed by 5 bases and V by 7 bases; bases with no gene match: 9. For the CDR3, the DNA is TGCAGCGCATCGACAGGGGTCGGGGAGACCCAGTACTTC. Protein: CSASTGVGETQYF.

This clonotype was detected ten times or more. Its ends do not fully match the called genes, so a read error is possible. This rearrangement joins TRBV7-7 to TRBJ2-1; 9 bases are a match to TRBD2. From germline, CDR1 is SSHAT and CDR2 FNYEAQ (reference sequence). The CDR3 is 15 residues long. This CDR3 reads CASSRTVAGVNEQFF. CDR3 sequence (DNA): TGTGCTAGCAGCCGTACAGTAGCGGGGGTCAATGAGCAGTTCTTC.

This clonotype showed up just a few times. This chain's CDR3 is CAWSVSVGETQYF. The CDR3 nucleotides are TGTGCCTGGAGTGTATCGGTGGGCGAGACCCAGTACTTC. The chain combines TRBV30 with TRBJ2-5; D gene uncertain. V was clipped by 0 bases and J by 5 bases, with 10 bases between them. The length of the CDR3 is 13 residues. Germline CDR1 reads GTSNPN; CDR2 reads SVGIG (reference sequence). Variable domain in full (rest from reference TRBV30 and TRBJ2-5): SQTIHQWPATLVQPVGSPLSLECTVEGTSNPNLYWYRQAAGRGLQLLFYSVGIGQISSEVPQNLSASRPQDRQFILSSKKLLLSDSGFYLCAWSVSVGETQYFGPGTRLLVL.

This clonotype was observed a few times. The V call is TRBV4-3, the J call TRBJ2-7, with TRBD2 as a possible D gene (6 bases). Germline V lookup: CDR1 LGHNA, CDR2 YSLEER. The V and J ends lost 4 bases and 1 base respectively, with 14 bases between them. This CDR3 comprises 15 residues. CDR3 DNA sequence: TGCGCCAGCAGCCTCTTAGCGGACGTTTCCTACGAGCAGTACTTC. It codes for CASSLLADVSYEQYF.

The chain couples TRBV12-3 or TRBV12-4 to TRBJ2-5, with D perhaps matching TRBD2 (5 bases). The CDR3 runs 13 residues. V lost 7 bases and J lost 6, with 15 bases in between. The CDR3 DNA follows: TGTGCCAGCACACCCTATCGGAGGAAGACCCAGTACTTC. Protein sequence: CASTPYRRKTQYF.

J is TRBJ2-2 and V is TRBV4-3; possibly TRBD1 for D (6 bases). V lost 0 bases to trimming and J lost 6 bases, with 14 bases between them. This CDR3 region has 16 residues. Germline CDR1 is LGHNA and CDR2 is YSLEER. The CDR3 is CASSQDKGHHSGELFF. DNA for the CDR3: TGCGCCAGCAGCCAAGATAAGGGACACCACTCCGGGGAGCTGTTTTTT.

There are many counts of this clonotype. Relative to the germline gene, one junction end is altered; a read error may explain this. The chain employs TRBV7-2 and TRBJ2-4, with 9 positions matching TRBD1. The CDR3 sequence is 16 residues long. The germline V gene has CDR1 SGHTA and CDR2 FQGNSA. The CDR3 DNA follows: TGTGCCAGCAGTTCACAGCATGGGACAGGGTACAACATTCAGTGCTTC. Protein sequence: CASSSQHGTGYNIQCF.